The following is a TCR beta chain sequence with its context. Its antigen is unknown. This sample is drawn from a study of metastatic and nonmetastatic thyroid tumors. Across the whole study: Comparative analysis of repertoires was undertaken across blood and tumor or nodule tissue obtained from malignant and benign thyroid patients.

As handled by the study authors: A papillary thyroid cancer distant-metastasis classifier was built from CDR3 differences across clinicopathological groups. TCRdb called clones again from the PCR reads with MiXCR. It is TCRdb's table, rather than the study itself, that gives the V and J calls and clone size. The sample holds about 15,000 clones; approximately 32% are singletons and the top ten take 7.3%. Findings of the study overall: As reported, TCR beta diversity in blood and tumor was significantly higher in malignant thyroid tumors than in benign nodules.

Until they underwent thyroid surgery, no patient had received any treatment. The V gene end was trimmed by 0 bases and the J gene end by 6 bases; junction bases not matched to a gene: 13. Per germline, CDR1 DFQATT and CDR2 SNEGSKA (reference sequence). There are 16 residues in the CDR3. The sequence was collected from a female donor with papillary thyroid cancer or a benign thyroid nodule (not recorded which). Some clones in this sample may be carry-over from other donors' samples. Material: tumor tissue. The chain uses TRBV20-1 and TRBJ1-2; TRBD1 agrees at 7 bases. In DNA form, the CDR3 reads TGCAGTGCTAGAGATGGGAGACAGGGAGGTATACATGGCTACACCTTC. It specifies CSARDGRQGGIHGYTF.